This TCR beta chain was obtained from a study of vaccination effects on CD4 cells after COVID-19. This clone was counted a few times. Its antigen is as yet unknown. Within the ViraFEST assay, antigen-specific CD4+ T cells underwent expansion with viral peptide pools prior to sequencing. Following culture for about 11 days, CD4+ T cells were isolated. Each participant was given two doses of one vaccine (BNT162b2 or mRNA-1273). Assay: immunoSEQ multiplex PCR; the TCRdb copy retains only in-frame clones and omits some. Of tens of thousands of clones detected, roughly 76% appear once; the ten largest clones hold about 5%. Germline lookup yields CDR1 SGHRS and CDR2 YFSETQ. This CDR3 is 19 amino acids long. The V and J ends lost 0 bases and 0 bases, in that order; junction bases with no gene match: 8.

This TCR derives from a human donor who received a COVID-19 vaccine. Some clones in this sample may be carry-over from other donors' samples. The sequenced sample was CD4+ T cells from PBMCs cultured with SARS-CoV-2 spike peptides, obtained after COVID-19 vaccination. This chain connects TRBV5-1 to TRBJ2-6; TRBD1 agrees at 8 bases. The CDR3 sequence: CASSLANPGQASGANVLTF. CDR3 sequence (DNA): TGCGCCAGCAGCTTGGCTAATCCGGGACAGGCCTCTGGGGCCAACGTCCTGACTTTC.